This record looks at one T cell receptor (beta chain) sequence and its context. The source of the sample is a study of technical replicates of blood from a few donors. This CDR3 contains 15 residues. V lost 3 bases, J lost 0 bases, and 1 base stayed unmatched. Germline V CDR1 and CDR2: MRHNA, SNTAGT. Libraries were prepared by immunoSEQ multiplex PCR; TCRdb keeps only in-frame clonotypes and omits some of them. The data show around 68,000 clones, 95% to 98% seen once. The chain links TRBV6-4 to TRBJ2-2, with 7 bases fitting TRBD2. Sequencing was done on a sample of T cells isolated from PBMCs. This TCR came from a human donor in good health. The CDR3 DNA follows: TGTGCCAGCAGTGAAGGGAGGGCGAACACCGGGGAGCTGTTTTTT. Protein sequence: CASSEGRANTGELFF.